This T cell receptor (beta chain) was sequenced in a study of blood T cell repertoires in COVID-19. The wider study: In each case, the material was cDNA or gDNA derived from T cells, B-cell-depleted T cells, or PBMCs.

Across 20 to 25 US areas, participants ranged in age from 18 to 89 years. In germline, CDR1 is SGHKS, CDR2 YYEKEE (reference sequence). CDR3 length: 16 amino acids. V lost 5 bases, J lost 3 bases, and 17 bases lay in between. Source study methods: Using reference gene primer amplification, nucleated cell counts were estimated. Using immunoSEQ multiplex PCR, the repertoire was profiled, and TCRdb retains in-frame clones only, with some absent. That table furnishes V, J and clone size, whereas the DNA furnished D and trimming. The sample holds hundreds of thousands of clones; less than 90% are singletons and the top ten take around 3%.

Sequencing was performed on PBMCs or T cells enriched from blood (not recorded which). This sequence originates from a young woman who had recovered from COVID-19. This sequence joins TRBV5-5 and TRBJ1-4; TRBD1 is a possible D gene (5 bases). The CDR3 loop is CASRAGLRSANEKLFF. The CDR3 nucleotides read TGTGCCAGCAGAGCGGGACTCCGGTCTGCTAATGAAAAACTGTTTTTT.